This T cell receptor (beta chain) was sequenced for a study of T cell changes during pregnancy in multiple sclerosis. Sequencing was performed with immunoSEQ multiplex PCR; in TCRdb, only in-frame clones are kept and a portion is missing. This table has 100,000 to 150,000 clones, about 93% appearing once. The CDR3 contains 14 residues. Germline CDR1 is MDHEN and CDR2 is SYDVKM. V was cut by 5 bases and J by 4 bases, with 14 bases left in between. Material: peripheral blood, obtained before pregnancy. The rearrangement joins TRBV28 to TRBJ1-2; possible D gene TRBD1, 5 bases. The TCR was taken from a female donor with multiple sclerosis, enrolled in a pregnancy study. DNA of the CDR3: TGTGCCAGCAGTGGGGGGGTTAATTTCTATGGCTACACCTTC. Translated: CASSGGVNFYGYTF.